This TCR beta chain originates from a study of cytomegalovirus exposure and HLA in healthy donors (TCRdb year 2017). Describing the broader study: According to a later analysis, one platform produced both the 100 to 150 validation repertoires and the approximately 660 repertoires of the first cohort. The study was designed to test whether signatures of past pathogen exposure could be identified by cataloging public T cell receptors. High-throughput TCR immunosequencing, statistical association of individual TCRs with disease status, and machine learning were combined to predict cytomegalovirus infection status. Along with the roughly 700-subject first cohort, a separate validation cohort of 120 different subjects was used.

The donors were included in the validation cohort of approximately 120 subjects, a group kept apart from the approximately 700-subject first cohort. Libraries came from the immunoSEQ multiplex PCR assay. Under the source paper's analysis protocol: A statistical classification framework was built to diagnose cytomegalovirus status from the catalog of TCR beta chain sequences. TCRdb holds this immuneACCESS table with in-frame rearrangements only. Some clones are missing; in checked studies, unresolved V genes explain under half, and the rest has no known cause. Clonal size and the V and J genes are those of that table, whereas D and trimming came from the DNA. In all, the sample holds fewer than 130,000 clones, and 88% of those were seen once. Approximately 1.5% of the sample is held by the ten biggest clonotypes. The germline ends are 12 bases apart after V is trimmed by 3 bases and J by 0 bases. The CDR3 runs 15 residues from the cysteine to the phenylalanine. The CDR3 DNA has 45 bases and is translated from base 1. CDR1 LNHDA and CDR2 SQIVND are derived from the germline V gene (reference sequence).

For this clone: It has no known antigen specificity. Per-base quality was not reported, and no clone a single base away is much larger than it.

Study-wide conclusions, independent of this receptor: In both the original and validation cohorts, the classifier was reported to diagnose cytomegalovirus status with high specificity and sensitivity. The study gave a list of 150 to 200 TCR beta chains associated with cytomegalovirus. Across donors, most TCR sequences were observed very rarely, whereas some public TCRs were present in many individuals. A later analysis had no HLA typing for the validation cohort, so co-occurrence there was scored across all 110 or so repertoires. In vitro tests confirmed that a few of the cytomegalovirus-associated TCR beta chains recognize cytomegalovirus antigens. According to the authors, the approach could potentially be generalized to other disease states and immunological phenotypes. A later analysis found that TCRs clustered in the first cohort also tended to co-occur in the roughly 120 validation repertoires, with 90% to 95% of cluster scores above 0.

The TCR sequence derives from a woman in her twenties or thirties in good health and CMV-seropositive. The sample comprised PBMCs. The chain links TRBV19 with TRBJ2-7, with TRBD2 as a weak D call on 6 bases. The sequence in DNA is TGTGCCAGTAGTATCACTAGCACCAGCTCCTACGAGCAGTACTTC. Translated, this is CASSITSTSSYEQYF.